This is a list of T cell receptor beta chains from one sample in a study of blood T cell repertoires in COVID-19. Using immunoSEQ multiplex PCR, the repertoire was profiled, and TCRdb retains in-frame clones only, with some absent. In the table there are around 200,000 clones, around 86% of which are singletons. Sequences were obtained from peripheral blood. Every receptor here comes from a man at least 80 years old with acute or convalescent COVID-19. CDR3s include the opening cysteine and the closing phenylalanine or tryptophan. D genes are given only for firm matches. Expanded clones are given a class, and other clones once, few, many or no size at all.

V gene	D gene	clone size	J gene	CDR3 protein	CDR3 DNA
TRBV18	TRBD2	.	TRBJ2-5	CASSSLAGGEETQYF	TGTGCCAGCTCATCCCTAGCGGGAGGTGAAGAGACCCAGTACTTC
TRBV6-5	.	.	TRBJ1-2	CASRALDYGYTF	TGTGCCAGCAGGGCCCTGGACTATGGCTACACCTTC
TRBV7-8	TRBD1	.	TRBJ2-3	CASSKGTGGLGTTADTQYF	TGTGCCAGCAGCAAGGGGACAGGGGGGTTGGGAACCACCGCAGATACGCAGTATTTT
TRBV11-3	.	once	TRBJ2-3	CASTGHSARQYF	TGTGCCAGCACCGGCCATAGCGCGAGGCAGTATTTT
TRBV3-1/TRBV3-2	TRBD1	.	TRBJ2-5	CASSPWGTGASKSETQYF	TGTGCCAGCAGCCCATGGGGGACAGGGGCCTCCAAGTCGGAGACCCAGTACTTC
TRBV27	TRBD2	.	TRBJ2-1	CASSHREGDEQFF	TGTGCCAGCAGTCACCGGGAGGGCGATGAGCAGTTCTTC
TRBV7-8	.	.	TRBJ1-1	CASSLKAGLNTEAFF	TGTGCCAGCAGCTTAAAAGCAGGATTGAACACTGAAGCTTTCTTT
TRBV5-1	TRBD1	once	TRBJ1-4	CASSLEGQGGKLFF	TGCGCCAGCAGCTTGGAGGGACAGGGCGGGAAACTGTTTTTT
TRBV19	.	.	TRBJ1-4	CASSSQGLANEKLFF	TGTGCCAGTAGTTCTCAGGGGTTAGCTAATGAAAAACTGTTTTTT
TRBV14	TRBD1	few	TRBJ2-2	CASSRGTGYRELFF	TGTGCCAGCAGCCGAGGGACAGGATACCGGGAGCTGTTTTTT
TRBV6-5	.	.	TRBJ1-2	CASSSLTGGIGYTF	TGTGCCAGCAGTTCCCTCACGGGGGGCATTGGCTACACCTTC
TRBV6-5	TRBD1	.	TRBJ1-1	CASSKQGGTEAFF	TGTGCCAGCAGTAAACAGGGGGGAACTGAAGCTTTCTTT
TRBV27	.	.	TRBJ1-4	CASSLYGSNEKLFF	TGTGCCAGCAGTTTGTACGGTAGTAATGAAAAACTGTTTTTT
TRBV5-1	.	once	TRBJ1-6	CASSLAETNSGNSPLHF	TGCGCCAGCAGCTTGGCAGAGACCAACTCGGGGAATTCACCCCTCCACTTT
TRBV19	.	.	TRBJ1-4	CASSISRVSEKLFF	TGTGCCAGTAGTATATCCAGGGTCAGTGAAAAACTGTTTTTT
TRBV30	.	.	TRBJ1-4	CAWSPRRGGNEKLFF	TGTGCCTGGAGTCCCCGTAGAGGGGGTAATGAAAAACTGTTTTTT
TRBV27	.	few	TRBJ1-1	CASSYRRASEAFF	TGTGCCAGCAGTTACAGGAGGGCCTCTGAAGCTTTCTTT
TRBV28	.	.	TRBJ2-4	CASSFGESKNIQYF	TGTGCCAGCAGTTTCGGGGAATCCAAAAACATTCAGTACTTC
TRBV7-3	.	.	TRBJ2-3	CASSSNLPADTQYF	TGTGCCAGCAGTTCGAATCTACCGGCAGATACGCAGTATTTT
TRBV3-1/TRBV3-2	TRBD1	.	TRBJ2-1	CASSQGDRMYNEQFF	TGTGCCAGCAGCCAAGGGGACAGGATGTACAATGAGCAGTTCTTC
TRBV19	.	.	TRBJ2-3	CASSMGSANTDTQYF	TGTGCCAGTAGTATGGGGAGCGCTAACACAGATACGCAGTATTTT
TRBV5-4	TRBD2	.	TRBJ2-3	CASSPTGTSGRTQYF	TGTGCCAGCAGCCCAACCGGGACTAGCGGGAGGACGCAGTATTTT
TRBV15	.	.	TRBJ2-2	CATSRDSFYRGGNTGELFF	TGTGCCACCAGCAGAGATTCCTTCTACAGGGGAGGGAACACCGGGGAGCTGTTTTTT
TRBV24-1	.	.	TRBJ2-3	CATSRGTSTDTQYF	TGTGCCACCAGCAGGGGGACTAGCACAGATACGCAGTATTTT
TRBV11-2	TRBD2	.	TRBJ2-2	CASRPLAAYTGELFF	TGTGCCAGCAGACCTCTAGCGGCTTACACCGGGGAGCTGTTTTTT
TRBV18	.	few	TRBJ2-3	CASSPSTGTDTQYF	TGTGCCAGCTCACCATCGACTGGCACAGATACGCAGTATTTT
TRBV19	.	.	TRBJ2-6	CASSLFVGVSGANVLTF	TGTGCCAGTAGTCTTTTCGTCGGGGTCTCTGGGGCCAACGTCCTGACTTTC
TRBV2	TRBD2	once	TRBJ2-7	CASREGLAVSSYEQYF	TGTGCCAGCCGTGAAGGCCTAGCGGTCTCAAGCTACGAGCAGTACTTC
TRBV6-5	.	.	TRBJ1-1	CASSPQGISTEAFF	TGTGCCAGCAGCCCCCAGGGAATTTCTACTGAAGCTTTCTTT
TRBV19	TRBD2	.	TRBJ2-1	CASSSGSPPNEQFF	TGTGCCAGTAGTAGCGGGAGCCCCCCCAATGAGCAGTTCTTC
TRBV27	TRBD1	.	TRBJ2-7	CASSRVRGQVYEQYF	TGTGCCAGCAGTAGGGTCCGTGGACAGGTCTACGAGCAGTACTTC
TRBV7-2	TRBD1	.	TRBJ1-6	CASSFGTDRNSPLHF	TGTGCCAGCAGCTTTGGGACAGACAGGAATTCACCCCTCCACTTT
TRBV23-1	.	.	TRBJ1-1	CASSQSRACVSPRGLNTEAFF	TGCGCCAGCAGTCAATCAAGAGCTTGTGTCAGCCCCAGGGGTCTGAACACTGAAGCTTTCTTT
TRBV18	.	.	TRBJ2-7	CASSPQVTGTYEQYF	TGTGCCAGCTCCCCTCAGGTCACGGGGACCTACGAGCAGTACTTC
TRBV19	.	.	TRBJ2-5	CASSFRRQFKRETQYF	TGTGCCAGTAGTTTCCGGCGACAGTTCAAACGGGAGACCCAGTACTTC
TRBV6-5	.	.	TRBJ2-2	CASSYDYSNTGELFF	TGTGCCAGCAGTTACGACTATTCGAACACCGGGGAGCTGTTTTTT
TRBV28	.	few	TRBJ1-6	CALSAGGYNSPLHF	TGTGCCCTATCGGCGGGGGGTTATAATTCACCCCTCCACTTT
TRBV6-5	TRBD1	.	TRBJ1-4	CASRTDRGRDEKLFF	TGTGCCAGCAGAACCGACAGGGGGAGGGATGAAAAACTGTTTTTT
TRBV27	TRBD1	.	TRBJ1-5	CASSFGGGANNQPQHF	TGTGCCAGCAGTTTCGGAGGGGGCGCAAACAATCAGCCCCAGCATTTT
TRBV14	.	few	TRBJ2-3	CASSPGASLTDTQYF	TGTGCCAGCAGCCCGGGTGCCTCTCTCACAGATACGCAGTATTTT
TRBV5-1	TRBD1	.	TRBJ2-3	CASRTGVGADTQYF	TGCGCCAGCAGGACAGGGGTTGGCGCAGATACGCAGTATTTT
TRBV19	.	.	TRBJ2-1	CASSTGSSYNEQFF	TGTGCCAGTAGTACCGGGAGCTCCTACAATGAGCAGTTCTTC
TRBV30	TRBD2	.	TRBJ2-7	CAWSVPWTSTPGEQYF	TGTGCCTGGAGTGTACCATGGACTAGCACCCCCGGGGAGCAGTACTTC
TRBV10-3	.	.	TRBJ1-2	CAISYKAGTQYGYTF	TGTGCCATCAGCTATAAGGCAGGGACTCAATATGGCTACACCTTC
TRBV27	TRBD1	.	TRBJ2-3	CASTPPTGTTDTQYF	TGTGCCAGCACTCCCCCGACAGGGACAACAGATACGCAGTATTTT
TRBV7-2	.	.	TRBJ1-3	CASSLGTGVGNTIYF	TGTGCCAGCAGCTTAGGTACAGGTGTTGGAAACACCATATATTTT
TRBV29-1	.	.	TRBJ2-7	CSVENTNYEQYF	TGCAGCGTTGAAAACACCAACTACGAGCAGTACTTC
TRBV5-1	.	.	TRBJ1-5	CASSFRQPSNQPQHF	TGCGCCAGCAGCTTTAGACAGCCAAGCAATCAGCCCCAGCATTTT